This T cell receptor (beta chain) was identified during a study of vaccination and CD4 T cells after COVID-19. About the research overall: Post-COVID sampling occurred a median approximately 93 days after diagnosis (range 35 to 161).

The CDR3 consists of 18 residues. V trimming: 5 bases; J trimming: 3 bases; junction bases outside the gene matches: 17. Germline CDR1 reads LNHNV; CDR2 reads YYDKDF (reference sequence). TCRdb reanalysed the PCR reads using MiXCR and keeps one entry per CDR3 protein. The sample lists fewer than 30,000 distinct CDR3 sequences; around 49% were seen once. This clonotype was sampled from a human donor who had recovered from COVID-19. The source material was CD4+ T cells from blood, sampled before SARS-CoV-2 vaccination. This chain uses TRBV15 with TRBJ2-7; 9 positions match TRBD1. The CDR3 sequence is CATSGAATGTGLFYEQYF. CDR3 bases: TGTGCCACCAGCGGTGCAGCTACCGGGACAGGGTTATTCTACGAGCAGTACTTC.